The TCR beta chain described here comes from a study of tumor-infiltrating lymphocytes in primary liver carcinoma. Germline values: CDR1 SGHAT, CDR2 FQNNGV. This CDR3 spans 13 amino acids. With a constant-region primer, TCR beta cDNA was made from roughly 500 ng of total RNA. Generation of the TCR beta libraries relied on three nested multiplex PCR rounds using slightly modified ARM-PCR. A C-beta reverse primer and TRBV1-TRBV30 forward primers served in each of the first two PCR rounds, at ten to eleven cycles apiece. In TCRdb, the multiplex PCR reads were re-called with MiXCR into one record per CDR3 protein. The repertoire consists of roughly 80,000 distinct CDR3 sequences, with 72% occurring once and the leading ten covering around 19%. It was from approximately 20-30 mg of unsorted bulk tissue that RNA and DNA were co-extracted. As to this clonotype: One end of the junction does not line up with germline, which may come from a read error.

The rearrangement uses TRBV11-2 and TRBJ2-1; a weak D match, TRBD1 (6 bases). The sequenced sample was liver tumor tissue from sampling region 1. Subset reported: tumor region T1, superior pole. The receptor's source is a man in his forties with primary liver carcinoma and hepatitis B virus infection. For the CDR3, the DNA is TGTGCCAGCGGCTTGGAGGTGGGGGCTGAGCAGTTCTTC. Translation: CASGLEVGAEQFF.